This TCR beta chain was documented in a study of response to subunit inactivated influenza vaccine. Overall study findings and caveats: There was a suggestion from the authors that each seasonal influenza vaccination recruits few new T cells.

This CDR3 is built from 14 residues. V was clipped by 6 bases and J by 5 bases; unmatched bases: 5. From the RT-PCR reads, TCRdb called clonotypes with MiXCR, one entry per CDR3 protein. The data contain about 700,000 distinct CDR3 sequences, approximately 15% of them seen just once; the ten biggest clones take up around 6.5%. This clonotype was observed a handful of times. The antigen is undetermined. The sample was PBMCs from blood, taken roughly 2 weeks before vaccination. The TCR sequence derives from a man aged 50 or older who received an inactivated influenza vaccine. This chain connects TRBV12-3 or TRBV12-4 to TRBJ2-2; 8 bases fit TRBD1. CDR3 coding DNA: TGTGCCAGCAGCCCGCAGGGGGCTACCGGGGAGCTGTTTTTT. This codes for CASSPQGATGELFF.